This T cell receptor (beta chain) is from a study of immune heterogeneity within non-small cell lung tumors. Findings and caveats of the study: The high-frequency T-cell receptor beta clonotypes mostly did not match up between individual patients.

The authors used around 0.55 ug of bulk tumor genomic DNA per sample as template. Several biopsies were spaced far apart within each primary tumor and obtained as surgery took place. Each patient presented with untreated, newly diagnosed non-small cell lung cancer and received curative surgery. Individuals who provided samples were patients with newly diagnosed non-small cell lung cancer who were having surgery with curative intent. The table lists this clonotype with a few counts. Its antigen is undetermined. TCR beta CDR3 regions came from multiplex PCR with 32 forward V and 13 reverse J primers. TCRdb reprocessed the multiplex PCR reads with MiXCR, giving one entry per CDR3 protein. The sample holds approximately 1,300 distinct CDR3 sequences, about 48% seen once. This CDR3 contains 13 residues. V lost 3 bases to trimming and J lost 2 bases, with 7 bases between them.

This TCR was sampled from a man aged 60 to 69 with non-small cell lung cancer. The chain combines TRBV12-3 or TRBV12-4 with TRBJ1-1, with D uncertain. Sequenced sample: lung tumor tissue. Here the CDR3 reads CASSLGRNTEAFF. The CDR3, as DNA: TGTGCCAGCAGTTTGGGCAGAAACACTGAAGCTTTCTTT.